The T cell receptor beta chain described here comes from a study of radiotherapy plus CTLA-4 blockade in lung cancer. Study-wide points: Best predicting response, reportedly, were early blood T cell clone dynamics, with interferon-beta.

Some clones are missing from TCRdb's copy, which holds only in-frame ones; the method was immunoSEQ multiplex PCR. The table has roughly 98,000 clones, 82% seen once. Focal radiation plus CTLA-4 blockade with ipilimumab was administered to patients who had chemo-refractory metastatic non-small-cell lung cancer. A word on this clone: Its matching antigen is unknown.

Sequencing was performed on peripheral blood, taken from a patient treated with radiotherapy plus ipilimumab. The sequence was obtained from a human donor with non-small cell lung cancer who had a partial response to radiotherapy plus ipilimumab.

The CDR3 here is CASRGSNEQFF. In nucleotides, the CDR3 is TGTGCCAGCAGGGGCAGCAATGAGCAGTTCTTC. This chain links TRBV6-6 with TRBJ2-1; D not resolved. The CDR3 is made up of 11 amino acids. Trimming took off 6 bases at V and 6 bases at J, with 6 bases between the two ends. In germline, CDR1 is MNHNY, CDR2 SVGAGI (reference sequence).